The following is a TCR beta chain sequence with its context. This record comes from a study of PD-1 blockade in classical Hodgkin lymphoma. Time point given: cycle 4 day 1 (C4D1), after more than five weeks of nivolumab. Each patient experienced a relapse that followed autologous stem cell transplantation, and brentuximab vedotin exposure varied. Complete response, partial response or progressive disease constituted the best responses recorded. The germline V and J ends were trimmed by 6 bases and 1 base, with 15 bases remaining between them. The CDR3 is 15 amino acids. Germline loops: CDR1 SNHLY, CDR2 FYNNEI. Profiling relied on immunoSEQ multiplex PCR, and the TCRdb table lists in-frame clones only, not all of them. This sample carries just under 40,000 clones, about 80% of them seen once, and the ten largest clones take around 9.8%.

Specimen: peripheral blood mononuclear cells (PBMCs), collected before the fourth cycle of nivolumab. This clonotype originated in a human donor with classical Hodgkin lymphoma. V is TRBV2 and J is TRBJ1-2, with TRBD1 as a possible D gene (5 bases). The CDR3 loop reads CASSAVGPLNYGYTF. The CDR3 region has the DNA TGTGCCAGCAGCGCTGTGGGACCCCTTAACTATGGCTACACCTTC.